These 25 T cell receptor beta chains were all obtained from the same sample, sequenced in a study of blood T cell repertoires in COVID-19. Using immunoSEQ multiplex PCR, the repertoire was profiled, and TCRdb retains in-frame clones only, with some absent. The sample has about 60,000 clones, about 91% seen once. The sample comprised peripheral blood. The receptors come from a man between 60 and 75 years old with acute or convalescent COVID-19.

The chain recombines TRBV25-1 with TRBJ2-2; perhaps TRBD1 as D (5 bases). Germline lookup yields CDR1 MGHDK and CDR2 SYGVNS. V shed 6 bases and J shed 0 bases, with 11 bases lying between them. This CDR3 contains 15 residues. The CDR3 here is CASSPTRANTGELFF. For the CDR3, the DNA is TGTGCCAGCAGCCCCACCAGGGCGAACACCGGGGAGCTGTTTTTT.

The count of this clone is one. V usage is TRBV2 and J usage is TRBJ1-4; 9 positions match TRBD1. Looked up from germline, CDR1 is SNHLY and CDR2 is FYNNEI. The CDR3 spans 16 residues. J was trimmed by 0 bases and V by 6 bases; bases with no gene match: 5. The CDR3 here is CASSGQGRPTNEKLFF. CDR3 DNA: TGTGCCAGCAGCGGACAGGGGAGGCCAACTAATGAAAAACTGTTTTTT.

J is TRBJ2-5 and V is TRBV30; tentatively, D is TRBD1 (6 bases). Between the trimmed V and J ends, which lost 1 base and 0 bases, there was a span of 18 bases. This CDR3 comprises 17 residues. CDR1 and CDR2 (germline): GTSNPN, SVGIG (reference sequence). CDR3 DNA sequence: TGTGCCTGGAGTGAAATCCGGGACAATTTGTACCAAGAGACCCAGTACTTC. Residues: CAWSEIRDNLYQETQYF.

The V call is TRBV2, the J call TRBJ1-1; D not resolved. The V gene's germline CDR1 is SNHLY and CDR2 FYNNEI. Trimming took 4 bases from V and 1 from J, leaving 7 bases between them. The CDR3 has 13 residues. In DNA, the CDR3 is TGTGCCAGCAGTGGGTCCAGGAACACTGAAGCTTTCTTT. Its translation is CASSGSRNTEAFF.

This clone was counted a few times. The chain is built from TRBV10-3 and TRBJ2-7; 11 nucleotides align to TRBD2. V lost 3 bases to trimming and J lost 3 bases; unmatched junction nucleotides: 7. The CDR3 totals 16 residues. Germline V gene data show CDR1 as ENHRY and CDR2 as SYGVKD. The CDR3, as DNA: TGTGCCATCAGTGACGGCCTAGCGGGAGGTGGCTACGAGCAGTACTTC. This encodes CAISDGLAGGGYEQYF.

The chain has TRBV19 and TRBJ2-1; 7 bases align to TRBD2. Germline V lookup: CDR1 LNHDA, CDR2 SQIVND (reference sequence). The CDR3 extends over 15 amino acids. Trimming removed 6 bases from V and 9 bases from J; junction bases left unmatched: 14. In nucleotides, the CDR3 is TGTGCCAGTAGCTCTCTTCGAGGGAGGGCGTTTGAGCAGTTCTTC. Translated, it gives CASSSLRGRAFEQFF.

The rearrangement links TRBV28 to TRBJ2-7, with TRBD1 identical over 7 bases. Germline CDR1 is MDHEN and CDR2 is SYDVKM. The CDR3 loop spans 13 amino acids. V shed 10 bases, J shed 2 bases, and the junction held 8 bases outside the gene matches. The CDR3 bases are TGTGCCACCCAGTGGGACAGTCCCTACGAGCAGTACTTC. This sequence encodes CATQWDSPYEQYF.

The DNA of the CDR3 is TGTGCCAGCTCACCGGGACAGGGGTTTGGGTATGGCTACACCTTC. Its protein is CASSPGQGFGYGYTF. The gene calls are TRBV18 and TRBJ1-2, with 10 bases identical to TRBD1. Germline V gene sequence: CDR1 KGHSH, CDR2 LQKENI. The CDR3 contains 15 residues. With V trimmed by 3 bases and J by 5 bases, 6 bases remained unmatched. The full variable domain, completed using reference TRBV18 and TRBJ1-2, is NAGVMQNPRHLVRRRGQEARLRCSPMKGHSHVYWYRQLPEEGLKFMVYLQKENIIDESGMPKERFSAEFPKEGPSILRIQQVVRGDSAAYFCASSPGQGFGYGYTFGSGTRLTVV.

This chain joins TRBV24-1 and TRBJ2-3; TRBD1 agrees at 7 bases. The CDR3 length is 15 residues. V lost 4 bases to trimming and J lost 4 bases; unmatched junction nucleotides: 7. Germline CDR1 reads KGHDR; CDR2 reads SFDVKD. The CDR3 sequence is CATSDHTGASDTQYF. DNA of the CDR3: TGTGCCACCAGTGACCATACAGGGGCATCAGATACGCAGTATTTT.

The chain joins TRBV3-1 (or the pseudogene TRBV3-2) to TRBJ2-5, with a possible D match to TRBD2 (5 bases). Trimming removed 3 bases at V and 5 bases at J, with 19 bases between. The CDR3 has 16 residues. Germline assignment: CDR1 LGHDT and CDR2 YNNKEL (reference sequence). This CDR3 reads CASSQGRPRAPETQYF. In DNA form, the CDR3 reads TGTGCCAGCAGCCAGGGCAGGCCGAGGGCCCCGGAGACCCAGTACTTC.

This rearrangement joins TRBV4-2 to TRBJ2-2; TRBD2 is a possible D gene (5 bases). Germline CDR1 LGHNA, CDR2 YNFKEQ. The CDR3 runs to 14 residues. Between the trimmed V and J ends, which lost 2 bases and 8 bases, there was a span of 12 bases. The CDR3 is CASSQHEEAGELFF. The CDR3 region has the DNA TGTGCCAGCAGCCAACACGAGGAGGCAGGGGAGCTGTTTTTT.

This clone was counted only a few times. The chain uses TRBV19 and TRBJ2-5; 8 bases are shared with TRBD1. CDR1 and CDR2 from the germline V gene are LNHDA and SQIVND (reference sequence). The CDR3 has 14 amino acids. Germline trimming cut 5 bases from V and 5 bases from J; bases unmatched to any gene: 7. Written as DNA, the CDR3 is TGTGCCAGTAGTCCCATGAACAGGGGGGAGACCCAGTACTTC. It specifies CASSPMNRGETQYF.

The J gene is TRBJ2-5, the V gene TRBV25-1; possible D gene TRBD1, 5 bases. The length of the CDR3 is 14 residues. V was cut by 5 bases and J by 2 bases, with 12 bases left in between. Germline V lookup: CDR1 MGHDK, CDR2 SYGVNS. The CDR3 region is CASSHPRAQETQYF. CDR3 bases: TGTGCCAGCAGTCATCCCAGGGCGCAAGAGACCCAGTACTTC.

This chain connects TRBV28 to TRBJ2-6; D possibly corresponds to TRBD2 (6 bases). Germline V gives CDR1 MDHEN, CDR2 SYDVKM. V was trimmed by 1 base and J by 2 bases, leaving 15 bases between them. The CDR3 is made up of 18 amino acids. CDR3 nucleotide sequence: TGTGCCAGCAGTTTATTGCGGGGATGGTTAGCTGGGGCCAACGTCCTGACTTTC. Amino acid sequence: CASSLLRGWLAGANVLTF.

The J gene is TRBJ2-3, the V gene TRBV18, with D unresolved. V was shortened by 3 bases and J by 2 bases, with 9 bases between the two germline ends. The CDR3 spans 14 residues. Germline V lookup: CDR1 KGHSH, CDR2 LQKENI. The CDR3 loop reads CASSPPGFTDTQYF. CDR3 DNA: TGTGCCAGCTCACCGCCCGGGTTCACAGATACGCAGTATTTT.

As DNA, the CDR3 is TGCGCCAGCAGCTTAACAGGCTCTTTAGGAGAAAAACTGTTTTTT. This encodes CASSLTGSLGEKLFF. V and J are TRBV5-1 and TRBJ1-4; D is perhaps TRBD1 (5 bases). The germline V gene has CDR1 SGHRS and CDR2 YFSETQ. Deletions cut 2 bases from V and 8 bases from J, with 16 bases between. The CDR3 sequence is 15 residues long.

The J gene is TRBJ2-1, the V gene TRBV19; D uncertain. The germline gives CDR1 LNHDA, CDR2 SQIVND (reference sequence). CDR3 size: 13 residues. Trimming pared 1 base from V and 5 bases from J, leaving 6 bases between. The CDR3 spells CASSIGANNEQFF. The DNA of the CDR3 is TGTGCCAGTAGTATAGGAGCCAACAATGAGCAGTTCTTC. Looking up the rest from reference TRBV19 and TRBJ2-1 gives the full variable domain: DGGITQSPKYLFRKEGQNVTLSCEQNLNHDAMYWYRQDPGQGLRLIYYSQIVNDFQKGDIAEGYSVSREKKESFPLTVTSAQKNPTAFYLCASSIGANNEQFFGPGTRLTVL.

The chain recombines TRBV9 with TRBJ2-1; TRBD2 matches at 7 bases. Looked up from germline, CDR1 is SGDLS and CDR2 is YYNGEE. The CDR3 contains 16 residues. Germline trimming cut 0 bases from V and 0 bases from J; bases unmatched to any gene: 3. CDR3 bases: TGTGCCAGCAGCGTAGCTAGCGGAGGCTCCTACAATGAGCAGTTCTTC. Residues: CASSVASGGSYNEQFF. The full variable domain, with the rest looked up from reference TRBV9 and TRBJ2-1, is DSGVTQTPKHLITATGQRVTLRCSPRSGDLSVYWYQQSLDQGLQFLIQYYNGEERAKGNILERFSAQQFPDLHSELNLSSLELGDSALYFCASSVASGGSYNEQFFGPGTRLTVL.

The CDR3 DNA follows: TGTGCCAGCAGTCTTTCGGGACTAGCGGGAGGGACGGGGGGTGAGCAGTTCTTC. Its translation is CASSLSGLAGGTGGEQFF. This chain joins TRBV27 and TRBJ2-1; TRBD2 aligns across 16 bases. The CDR3 loop spans 18 amino acids. Germline CDR1 reads MNHEY; CDR2 reads SMNVEV (reference sequence). After removal of 5 bases from V and 9 bases from J, the junction contained 13 bases not matched to a gene.

The chain recombines TRBV9 with TRBJ2-3; D gene unclear. Germline V gene lookup returns CDR1 SGDLS and CDR2 YYNGEE. The CDR3 runs to 13 residues. The V end was cut by 0 bases, the J end by 6 bases, with 8 bases between. The CDR3 DNA follows: TGTGCCAGCAGCGTAGCGCCCGGGGATACGCAGTATTTT. Its protein is CASSVAPGDTQYF.

V is TRBV6-5 and J is TRBJ1-2, with 9 bases matching TRBD1. Germline loops: CDR1 MNHEY, CDR2 SVGAGI. J lost 2 bases, V lost 6 bases, and 4 bases had no gene match. This CDR3 contains 14 residues. The CDR3 protein is CASSAGTGNYGYTF. The CDR3 region has the DNA TGTGCCAGCAGCGCCGGGACAGGGAACTATGGCTACACCTTC.

The chain has TRBV20-1 and TRBJ2-5; D is uncertain. The germline V gene has CDR1 DFQATT and CDR2 SNEGSKA (reference sequence). The CDR3 runs to 15 residues. V lost 3 bases to trimming and J lost 0 bases, with 14 bases between them. Here the CDR3 reads CSASRPTPYQETQYF. Here the CDR3 DNA reads TGCAGTGCTAGTAGACCGACACCTTACCAAGAGACCCAGTACTTC.

The CDR3 sequence: CASGRGQGYDEQYF. CDR3 nucleotides: TGCGCCAGCGGTAGGGGACAGGGGTACGACGAGCAGTACTTC. V and J are TRBV5-1 and TRBJ2-7, with 10 bases aligning to TRBD1. Germline CDR1 SGHRS, CDR2 YFSETQ. The CDR3 extends over 14 amino acids. V was clipped by 7 bases and J by 5 bases; unmatched bases: 9.

The chain links TRBV4-2 to TRBJ2-1, with a tentative D call TRBD2 (6 bases). The V gene lost 2 bases and the J gene lost 6 bases, with 20 bases spanning the gap. Germline V gene lookup returns CDR1 LGHNA and CDR2 YNFKEQ. The CDR3 is 17 residues long. The CDR3 sequence: CASSQFNGYGSINEQFF. Here the CDR3 DNA reads TGTGCCAGCAGCCAATTTAATGGTTACGGGAGCATCAATGAGCAGTTCTTC.

This chain uses TRBV6-2 or TRBV6-3 with TRBJ1-1, with D perhaps matching TRBD1 (5 bases). Germline V gives CDR1 MNHEY, CDR2 SVGEGT. Trimming took 4 bases from V and 5 from J, leaving 17 bases between them. The CDR3 is 15 amino acids. In DNA form, the CDR3 reads TGTGCCAGCAGTTTGGACACGTCGGAATGGACTGAAGCTTTCTTT. It codes for CASSLDTSEWTEAFF.